This T cell receptor (beta chain) is drawn from a study of T cells expressing NK-cell markers. The overall study: Seven of the eight sequenced donors were classified as HCMV-seropositive, and one was classified as seronegative.

The CDR3 contains 15 residues. The germline CDR1 and CDR2 sequences are LGHDT and YNNKEL (reference sequence). Generation of TCR beta cDNA was performed by 5'RACE template switching incorporating UMIs. TCRdb re-called the 5' RACE reads; one entry per CDR3 protein, DNA not given. The table lists a few hundred thousand distinct CDR3 sequences. The chain links TRBV3-1 to TRBJ2-1; TCRdb names TRBD2, which stays unverified in the absence of DNA. Input material: blood T cells: a sorted CD56 or NKG2C T cell subset, CD4+ or CD8+ T cells, or bulk PBMC T cells (not recorded which). The sequence came from a man aged 18-70 years in good health. The CDR3 loop is CASSQDLRAGGEQFF.